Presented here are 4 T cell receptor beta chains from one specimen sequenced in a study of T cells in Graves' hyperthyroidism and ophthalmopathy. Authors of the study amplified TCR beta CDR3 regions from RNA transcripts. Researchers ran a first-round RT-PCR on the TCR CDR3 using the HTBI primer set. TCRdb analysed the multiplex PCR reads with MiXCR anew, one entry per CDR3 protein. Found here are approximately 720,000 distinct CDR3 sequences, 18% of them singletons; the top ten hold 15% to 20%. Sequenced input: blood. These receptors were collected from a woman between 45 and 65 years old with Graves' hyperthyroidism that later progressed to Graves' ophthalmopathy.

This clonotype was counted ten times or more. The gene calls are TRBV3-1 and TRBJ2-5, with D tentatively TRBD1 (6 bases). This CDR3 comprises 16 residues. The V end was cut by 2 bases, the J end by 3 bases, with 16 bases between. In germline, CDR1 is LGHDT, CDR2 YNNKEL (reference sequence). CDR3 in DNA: TGTGCCAGCAGCCAATTTGGGGGCAACAGTAAAGAGACCCAGTACTTC. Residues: CASSQFGGNSKETQYF.

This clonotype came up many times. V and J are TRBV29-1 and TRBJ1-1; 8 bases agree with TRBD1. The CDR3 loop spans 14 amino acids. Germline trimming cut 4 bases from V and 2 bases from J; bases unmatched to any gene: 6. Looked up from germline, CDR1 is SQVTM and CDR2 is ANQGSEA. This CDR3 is CSVARDRPNTEAFF. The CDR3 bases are TGCAGCGTTGCCCGGGACAGGCCTAACACTGAAGCTTTCTTT.

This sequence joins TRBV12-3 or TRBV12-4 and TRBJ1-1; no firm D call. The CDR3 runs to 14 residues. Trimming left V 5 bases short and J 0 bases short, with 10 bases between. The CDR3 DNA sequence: TGTGCCAGCAGTCCGGTGACATTGAACACTGAAGCTTTCTTT. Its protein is CASSPVTLNTEAFF.

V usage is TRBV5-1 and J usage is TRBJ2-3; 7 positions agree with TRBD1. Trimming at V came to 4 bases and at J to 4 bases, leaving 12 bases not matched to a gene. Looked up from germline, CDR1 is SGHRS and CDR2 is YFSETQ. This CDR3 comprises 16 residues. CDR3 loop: CASSPPDRVRADTQYF. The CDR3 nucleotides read TGCGCCAGCAGCCCCCCCGACAGGGTCAGGGCAGATACGCAGTATTTT.